These 20 T cell receptor beta chains came from one sample sequenced in a study of beta chain features in type 1 diabetes. Overall study results and limits: TCRB CDR3s were moderately but significantly shorter in Type 1 diabetes patients in all four CD4+ subsets.

The entirety of the isolated RNA underwent reverse transcription, so expressed TCRB transcripts were sequenced. Clones were sequenced by immunoSEQ multiplex PCR, and TCRdb holds only the in-frame ones, with some missing. Of hundreds of thousands of clones listed, 13% are singletons. These receptors lack a known antigen. The specimen was naive CD4+ T cells from blood. These receptors were obtained from a young man with type 1 diabetes.

In this sample, this clone turned up a few times. This chain connects TRBV30 to TRBJ2-5; 9 bases agree with TRBD2. In germline, CDR1 is GTSNPN, CDR2 SVGIG (reference sequence). This CDR3 comprises 14 residues. The V segment lost 7 bases and the J segment 5 bases; nucleotides outside the gene matches: 11. The CDR3 nucleotides are TGTGCCTTACGGACTAGCGAGAATGCCGAGACCCAGTACTTC. Translation gives CALRTSENAETQYF.

This clone was seen only a few times. As DNA, the CDR3 is TGTGCCAGCAGTTTGTTGGGGGCGTACACTGAAGCTTTCTTT. Translation: CASSLLGAYTEAFF. The chain employs TRBV28 and TRBJ1-1; tentatively, D is TRBD1 (6 bases). Germline lookup yields CDR1 MDHEN and CDR2 SYDVKM. V lost 3 bases, J lost 3 bases, and 11 bases lay in between. The CDR3 has 14 residues.

The chain is built from TRBV7-8 and TRBJ1-1, with D maybe TRBD1 (5 bases). This CDR3 is 14 amino acids long. Germline loops: CDR1 SGHVS, CDR2 FQNEAQ. V was pared by 7 bases and J by 8 bases, with 20 bases between. CDR3 sequence reads: CASTRGPGMGEAFF. The CDR3 bases are TGTGCCAGCACCCGGGGCCCGGGGATGGGGGAAGCTTTCTTT.

In this sample, this clone turned up a few times. The CDR3 loop is CATRKWTGGAGELFF. The CDR3, as DNA: TGTGCCACCAGGAAGTGGACAGGGGGAGCCGGGGAGCTGTTTTTT. This chain connects TRBV6-5 to TRBJ2-2; TRBD1 matches 10 bases. The V gene's germline CDR1 is MNHEY and CDR2 SVGAGI. J was trimmed by 6 bases and V by 10 bases; bases with no gene match: 11. This CDR3 comprises 15 residues.

The rearrangement uses TRBV6-1 and TRBJ1-5; TRBD1 agrees at 9 bases. Looked up from germline, CDR1 is MNHNS and CDR2 is SASEGT. The CDR3 extends over 18 amino acids. V shed 2 bases, J shed 2 bases, and the junction held 10 bases outside the gene matches. Here the CDR3 reads CASSERRQGGTGNQPQHF. Written as DNA, the CDR3 is TGTGCCAGCAGTGAACGTCGACAGGGGGGTACGGGCAATCAGCCCCAGCATTTT.

This clone was seen a handful of times. Here the CDR3 reads CASSPIQGGSSYEQYF. The CDR3 DNA reads as TGTGCCAGCAGCCCGATACAAGGGGGTAGCTCCTACGAGCAGTACTTC. The genes are TRBV7-9 and TRBJ2-7, with D possibly matching TRBD1 (6 bases). The CDR3 length is 16 residues. V lost 5 bases and J 0 bases, leaving 17 bases between the germline ends. CDR1 SEHNR and CDR2 FQNEAQ come from the germline V gene (reference sequence).

In its sample, this clone was seen a few times. This rearrangement joins TRBV5-8 to TRBJ1-1; the D is unclear. The CDR3 extends over 15 amino acids. The V end was cut by 4 bases, the J end by 7 bases, with 20 bases between. Germline values: CDR1 SGHTS, CDR2 YDEGEE. Here the CDR3 reads CASSHSEGWPVEAFF. The CDR3 bases are TGTGCCAGCAGCCACTCGGAAGGTTGGCCGGTTGAAGCTTTCTTT.

Only a few counts were recorded for this clone. This chain links TRBV6-1 with TRBJ1-2, with D tentatively TRBD1 (5 bases). The CDR3 extends over 13 amino acids. Trimming took 1 base from V and 6 from J, leaving 9 bases between them. In germline, CDR1 is MNHNS, CDR2 SASEGT. The CDR3 protein is CASSEEGTDGYTF. The CDR3 nucleotides read TGTGCCAGCAGTGAAGAAGGGACCGATGGCTACACCTTC.

The genes are TRBV30 and TRBJ1-1; 11 positions agree with TRBD1. The germline gives CDR1 GTSNPN, CDR2 SVGIG (reference sequence). J gave up 4 bases and V 5 bases, and 6 bases lay outside the gene matches. The length of the CDR3 is 14 residues. The chain's CDR3 is CAWSTGTGGTEAFF. CDR3 nucleotide sequence: TGTGCCTGGTCTACAGGGACAGGGGGCACTGAAGCTTTCTTT.

A word on this clone: Other DNA sequences in the sample encode the same CDR3. The chain recombines TRBV7-9 with TRBJ1-5; D is uncertain. The CDR3 is 12 amino acids. Per the germline V gene, CDR1 is SEHNR and CDR2 is FQNEAQ (reference sequence). The ends were cut back, 3 bases at V and 6 bases at J, with 6 bases in the middle. The CDR3 sequence: CASSLGGQPQHF. CDR3 DNA sequence: TGTGCCAGCAGCTTGGGAGGTCAGCCCCAGCATTTT.

This clone was found a few times. The chain combines TRBV18 with TRBJ2-5; 7 positions agree with TRBD2. CDR3 length: 13 residues. The germline gives CDR1 KGHSH, CDR2 LQKENI. The J segment lost 9 bases and the V segment lost 3 bases, leaving 7 bases of the junction unmatched. The CDR3 spells CASSPEARGAQYF. The CDR3 DNA reads TGTGCCAGCTCACCGGAGGCCCGGGGGGCCCAGTACTTC.

The genes are TRBV6-6 and TRBJ2-7; D is uncertain. Germline lookup yields CDR1 MNHNY and CDR2 SVGAGI (reference sequence). The V end was cut by 0 bases, the J end by 0 bases, with 0 bases between. The CDR3 consists of 12 residues. The CDR3 sequence: CASSYSSYEQYF. The CDR3 DNA is TGTGCCAGCAGTTACTCCTCCTACGAGCAGTACTTC.

The chain combines TRBV4-1 with TRBJ1-2; D gene unclear. Trimming cost V 0 bases and J 7 bases, with 15 bases left between them. The germline gives CDR1 MGHRA, CDR2 YSYEKL. The CDR3 contains 15 residues. As DNA, the CDR3 is TGCGCCAGCAGCCAAGATCGGGCCGACCGGGGTGGCTACACCTTC. Protein product: CASSQDRADRGGYTF.

This clone has more than one count but fewer than ten. The rearrangement links TRBV7-2 to TRBJ1-2; D not resolved. Germline V CDR1 and CDR2: SGHTA, FQGNSA. This CDR3 is built from 12 residues. V dropped 4 bases and J dropped 0 bases, with 3 bases sitting between them. The CDR3 here is CASSYTNYGYTF. The DNA for the CDR3 is TGTGCCAGCAGCTATACTAACTATGGCTACACCTTC. The variable domain in full, with the rest retrieved from reference TRBV7-2 and TRBJ1-2, is GAGVSQSPSNKVTEKGKDVELRCDPISGHTALYWYRQSLGQGLEFLIYFQGNSAPDKSGLPSDRFSAERTGGSVSTLTIQRTQQEDSAVYLCASSYTNYGYTFGSGTRLTVV.

The chain joins TRBV30 to TRBJ2-7; no firm D call. The CDR3 contains 15 residues. Trimming cost V 2 bases and J 2 bases, with 16 bases left between them. Per germline, CDR1 GTSNPN and CDR2 SVGIG (reference sequence). The CDR3 DNA follows: TGTGCCTGGAGTTTCCGAGGCATTCCACCCTACGAGCAGTACTTC. Its protein is CAWSFRGIPPYEQYF.

The V gene is TRBV9, the J gene TRBJ2-2, with D perhaps given as TRBD1 or TRBD2 (5 bases each). V lost 4 bases and J 2 bases, leaving 18 bases between the germline ends. This CDR3 region has 17 residues. CDR1 and CDR2 from the germline V gene are SGDLS and YYNGEE. The CDR3 here is CASSPRDRGLNTGELFF. CDR3 nucleotides: TGTGCCAGCAGCCCCCGGGACCGAGGCCTTAACACCGGGGAGCTGTTTTTT.

This clone was seen only a few times. V is TRBV29-1 and J is TRBJ2-5; D is tentatively TRBD1 or TRBD2 (6 bases each). The germline V and J ends were trimmed by 4 bases and 5 bases, with 14 bases remaining between them. This CDR3 has 13 residues. Germline V gene data show CDR1 as SQVTM and CDR2 as ANQGSEA. CDR3 loop: CSVVGGLQETQYF. The CDR3 DNA sequence: TGCAGCGTTGTGGGGGGCTTACAGGAGACCCAGTACTTC.

The V and J genes are TRBV10-3 and TRBJ1-2, with D hard to call. Germline V lookup: CDR1 ENHRY, CDR2 SYGVKD. Between the trimmed V and J ends, which lost 2 bases and 7 bases, there was a span of 8 bases. The CDR3 is 12 residues long. The CDR3: CAISENQGGYTF. In DNA form, the CDR3 reads TGTGCCATCAGTGAGAATCAAGGTGGCTACACCTTC.

The chain joins TRBV7-3 to TRBJ2-3; D uncertain. The V and J ends lost 0 bases and 0 bases respectively, with 4 bases between them. This CDR3 region has 14 residues. CDR1 and CDR2 from the germline V gene are SGHTA and FQGTGA. The CDR3 sequence is CASSLTDSTDTQYF. The CDR3 region has the DNA TGTGCCAGCAGCTTAACGGACAGCACAGATACGCAGTATTTT.

The chain links TRBV14 to TRBJ1-1; D is ambiguous. V lost 0 bases and J lost 2, with 10 bases in between. Per the germline V gene, CDR1 is SGHDN and CDR2 is FVKESK. The CDR3 loop spans 15 amino acids. This chain's CDR3 is CASSQEAGGNTEAFF. Here the CDR3 DNA reads TGTGCCAGCAGCCAAGAGGCAGGCGGCAACACTGAAGCTTTCTTT. The full variable domain, completed using reference TRBV14 and TRBJ1-1, is EAGVTQFPSHSVIEKGQTVTLRCDPISGHDNLYWYRRVMGKEIKFLLHFVKESKQDESGMPNNRFLAERTGGTYSTLKVQPAELEDSGVYFCASSQEAGGNTEAFFGQGTRLTVV.